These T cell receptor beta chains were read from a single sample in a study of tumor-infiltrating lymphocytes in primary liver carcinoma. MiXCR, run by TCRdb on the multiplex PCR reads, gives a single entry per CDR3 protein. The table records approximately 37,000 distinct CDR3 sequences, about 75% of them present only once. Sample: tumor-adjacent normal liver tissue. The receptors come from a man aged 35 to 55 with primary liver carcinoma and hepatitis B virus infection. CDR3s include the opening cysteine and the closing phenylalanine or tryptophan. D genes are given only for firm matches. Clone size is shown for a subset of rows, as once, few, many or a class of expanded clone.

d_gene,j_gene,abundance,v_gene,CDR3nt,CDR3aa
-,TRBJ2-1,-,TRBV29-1,TGCAGCGCCCAGACGTTGTCAGGGAGCCCCTACGATCAGTTCTTC,CSAQTLSGSPYDQFF
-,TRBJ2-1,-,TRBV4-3,TGCACCACCAGCCTGGACAGTGGGGGGAATGAGCAGTTCTTC,CTTSLDSGGNEQFF
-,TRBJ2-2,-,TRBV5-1,TGCGCCAACAGCCCTGCGGGACATAGGAACACCGGGGAACTGTTTTTT,CANSPAGHRNTGELFF
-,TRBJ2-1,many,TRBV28,TGTGCCAGCGACTCCGGGACCCGCCGTCGCACCTACAATGAGCAGTTCTTC,CASDSGTRRRTYNEQFF
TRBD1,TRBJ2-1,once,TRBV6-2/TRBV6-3,TGTGCCGGCAGCTTACTCGACAGGGGCTATAATGAGCAGTTCTTC,CAGSLLDRGYNEQFF
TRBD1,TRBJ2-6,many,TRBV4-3,TGCGCCAGCAGCCAGGATATGGACAGGGGTGCGGGTGGGGCCAACGTCCTGACTTTC,CASSQDMDRGAGGANVLTF
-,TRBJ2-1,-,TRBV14,TGTGCCAGCAGTGCCGTAGCGGAATTCGTAAACAATGAGCAGTTCTTC,CASSAVAEFVNNEQFF
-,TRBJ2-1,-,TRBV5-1,TGCGCCAGCAGCTCTAGCGTGGGCTACAATGAACAGTTCTTC,CASSSSVGYNEQFF
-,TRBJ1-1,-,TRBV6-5,TGTGCCGGCAGTTACTCGCCAACATGGAACACTGAAGCTTTCTTT,CAGSYSPTWNTEAFF
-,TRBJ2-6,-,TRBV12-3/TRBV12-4,TGTGCCAACAGTTTCGGACTATCTGGGGCCATCGTCCTGACTTTC,CANSFGLSGAIVLTF
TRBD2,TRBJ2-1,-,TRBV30,TGTGCCTGGAATGCCAGGACTAGCGGGCTTAACAATGAGCAGTTCTTT,CAWNARTSGLNNEQFF
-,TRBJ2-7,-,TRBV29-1,TGCAGCGCCATTAGATCTGGGACCGGCACTCCCTACGAGCATTGCTTC,CSAIRSGTGTPYEHCF
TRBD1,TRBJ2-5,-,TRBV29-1,TGCAGCGTTGAAGCGGACAGGGGGCAAGCAGAGACTGAGTACTTC,CSVEADRGQAETEYF
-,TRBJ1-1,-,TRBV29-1,TGTAGCGTTCGGGCGCGGTGGGGAATGAACACTGAAGCTTTCTTT,CSVRARWGMNTEAFF
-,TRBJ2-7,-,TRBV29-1,TGCAGCGCCATAACATCTGGGACCGACATTGCCTACGAGCAGTACTTC,CSAITSGTDIAYEQYF
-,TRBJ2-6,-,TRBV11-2,TGTGCCATCAAGCGGCCACGCTCTGGGGCCAACGTCCTGACTTTC,CAIKRPRSGANVLTF
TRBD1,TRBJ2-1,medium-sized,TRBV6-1,TGTGCCAGCAGTGAGACAGGGGGTATGTACAATGAGCAGTTCTTC,CASSETGGMYNEQFF
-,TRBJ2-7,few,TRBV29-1,TGCAGGGCCATGACATCTGGGAGCGGCAATCCCTACGAGCAGTACTTC,CRAMTSGSGNPYEQYF
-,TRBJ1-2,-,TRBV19,TGTGCCAGTAGTATACTAGAGGATAACTATGGCTACACCTTT,CASSILEDNYGYTF
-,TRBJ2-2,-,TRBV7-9,TGCGCCAGCAGCTTAGTTCTTCAGGGTTGGACCTGGGAGCTGTTTTTT,CASSLVLQGWTWELFF
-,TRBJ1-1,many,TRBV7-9,TGTGCCAGCAGCTTCCCGGACATAGAAGCTTTCTTT,CASSFPDIEAFF
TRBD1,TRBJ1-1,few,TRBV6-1,TGTGGCAGCAGTGAAAGTAAAGGGCAGGGGGCTAACACTGAAGCTTTCTTT,CGSSESKGQGANTEAFF
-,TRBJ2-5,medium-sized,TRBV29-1,TGCAGCGTTGAGTTAGGACAACGAAATCTGGGGGAGACCCAGTACTTC,CSVELGQRNLGETQYF
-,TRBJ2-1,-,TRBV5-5,TGTGTCAGTAGCCGAGTCTCCTACAATGAGCAGTTCTTC,CVSSRVSYNEQFF
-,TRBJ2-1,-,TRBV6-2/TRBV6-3,TGTGGCAACTCGGCGGACGGGTCCTCCAATGAGCAGTTCTTC,CGNSADGSSNEQFF
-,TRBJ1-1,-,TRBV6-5,TGTGCCAGCAGTCCGTGGACTGAAGCTCTCTTT,CASSPWTEALF
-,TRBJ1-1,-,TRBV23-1,TGCGCTAGCAGTCGAGGACTCCAGGGGTTGGTTTGGGGAACTTTCTTT,CASSRGLQGLVWGTFF
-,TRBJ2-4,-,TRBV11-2,TGTACCAGCACCACTTCGGCGGTAGCAAAAAATATTCAGTACTTC,CTSTTSAVAKNIQYF
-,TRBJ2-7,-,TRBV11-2,TGTGCCAGCAGCTTCGACAGGCCCCGACGCCCTTCGTACGGTTACGAGCAATACTTC,CASSFDRPRRPSYGYEQYF
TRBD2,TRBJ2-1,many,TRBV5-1,TGCGCCAGCAGCTTGGTCTGGGAGCGGGAACCCTCGGGTGAGCAGTTCTTC,CASSLVWEREPSGEQFF
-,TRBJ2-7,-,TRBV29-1,TGCAGTGCGGGTTGGGGTAATCACGACCAATACTTC,CSAGWGNHDQYF
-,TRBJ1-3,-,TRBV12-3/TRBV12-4,TGTGTCAGCAGTTTTGGGGCAGCAGCAGGAAACACCATATATTTT,CVSSFGAAAGNTIYF
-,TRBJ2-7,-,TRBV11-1,TGTGCCAGCAGCTGGTCTTGGCATATATACGAGCAGTACTTC,CASSWSWHIYEQYF
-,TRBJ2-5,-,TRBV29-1,TGCAGCGTTGAGTTAGGACAACGATATTTGGGGGAGACCCAGTACTTC,CSVELGQRYLGETQYF
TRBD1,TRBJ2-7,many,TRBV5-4,TGTGCCAGCAGCACCATGGCGGGCAGGGGGCTTTACGAGCAGTACTTC,CASSTMAGRGLYEQYF
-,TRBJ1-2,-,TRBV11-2,TGTGCCAGCAGCACAATACAGGGATCGTGCTATGGCTACACCTTC,CASSTIQGSCYGYTF
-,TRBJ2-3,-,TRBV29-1,TGCAGCGGGTGGTGCCACACAGATACGCAGTATTTT,CSGWCHTDTQYF
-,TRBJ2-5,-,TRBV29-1,TGCAGCGTTGAGTCGGGGGAGACCCAGTGCTTC,CSVESGETQCF
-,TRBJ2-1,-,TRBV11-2,TGTGCCAGCTGCTACTCCGGGACTGGCGGTAGCAATGAGCAGTTCTTC,CASCYSGTGGSNEQFF
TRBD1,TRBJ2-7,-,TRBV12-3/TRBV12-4,TGTGCCAGCAGTCCTAGGACAGGGGTCCTGGACGAGCCGTACTTC,CASSPRTGVLDEPYF
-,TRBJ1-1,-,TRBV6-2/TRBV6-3,TGTACCAGTAGGTGGTGGGGGGGTGAAGCTTTCTTT,CTSRWWGGEAFF
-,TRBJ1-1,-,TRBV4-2,TGTGTCAGTAGCCCAGGATTAGAAGCTTTCTTT,CVSSPGLEAFF
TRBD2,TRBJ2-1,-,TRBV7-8,TGTGCCAGCATCCTGACTAGCGGGAGGGTCGATGAACAGTTCTTC,CASILTSGRVDEQFF
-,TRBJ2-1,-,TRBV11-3,TGTGCCAGCAGCTTAGGACAGGAGAAAAATGAGCAGTTCTTC,CASSLGQEKNEQFF
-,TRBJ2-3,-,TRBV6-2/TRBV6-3,TGTGCCAGCGGTTATGACAGCCTACGGAATACTCAGTATTTT,CASGYDSLRNTQYF
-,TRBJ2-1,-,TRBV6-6,TGTGCCAGCTGTGACATTATTGGGATTCGGGACAATGAGCAGTTCTTC,CASCDIIGIRDNEQFF
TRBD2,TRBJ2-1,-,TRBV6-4,TGTGTCAGCAGTGACTCGGGGGAGGGCCGCGATGAGCAGTTCTTC,CVSSDSGEGRDEQFF